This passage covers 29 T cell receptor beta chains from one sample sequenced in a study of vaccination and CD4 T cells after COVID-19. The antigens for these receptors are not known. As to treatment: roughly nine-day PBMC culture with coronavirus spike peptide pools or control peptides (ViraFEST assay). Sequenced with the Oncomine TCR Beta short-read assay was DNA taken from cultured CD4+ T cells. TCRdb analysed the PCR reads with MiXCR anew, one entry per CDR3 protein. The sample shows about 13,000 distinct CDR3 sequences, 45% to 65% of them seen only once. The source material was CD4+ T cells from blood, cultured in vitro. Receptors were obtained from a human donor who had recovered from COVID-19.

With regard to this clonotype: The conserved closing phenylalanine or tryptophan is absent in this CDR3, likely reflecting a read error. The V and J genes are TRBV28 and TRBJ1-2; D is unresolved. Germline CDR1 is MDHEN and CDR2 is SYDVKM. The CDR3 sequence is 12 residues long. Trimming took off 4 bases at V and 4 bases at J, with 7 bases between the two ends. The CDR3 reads CASSYNVYGYTL. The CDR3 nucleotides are TGTGCCAGCAGTTACAATGTCTATGGCTACACCCTC.

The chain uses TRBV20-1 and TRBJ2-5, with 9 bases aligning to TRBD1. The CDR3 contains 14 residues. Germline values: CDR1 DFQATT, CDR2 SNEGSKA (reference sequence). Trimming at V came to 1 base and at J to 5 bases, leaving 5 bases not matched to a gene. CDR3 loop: CSARATGGRETQYF. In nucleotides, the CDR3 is TGCAGTGCTAGAGCTACAGGGGGCAGGGAGACCCAGTACTTC.

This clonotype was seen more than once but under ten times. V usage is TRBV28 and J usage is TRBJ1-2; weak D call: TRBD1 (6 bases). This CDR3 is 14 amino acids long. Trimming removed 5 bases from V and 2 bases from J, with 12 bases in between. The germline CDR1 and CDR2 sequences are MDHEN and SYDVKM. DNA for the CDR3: TGTGCCAGCAGTAGACAGACAGGAAACTATGGCTACACCTTC. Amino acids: CASSRQTGNYGYTF.

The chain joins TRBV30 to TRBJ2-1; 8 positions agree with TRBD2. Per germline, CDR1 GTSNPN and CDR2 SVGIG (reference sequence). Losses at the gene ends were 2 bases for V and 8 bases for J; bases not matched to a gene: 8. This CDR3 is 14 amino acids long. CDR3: CAWSRTSPSDEQFF. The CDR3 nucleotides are TGTGCCTGGAGTAGGACTAGCCCTTCGGATGAGCAGTTCTTC.

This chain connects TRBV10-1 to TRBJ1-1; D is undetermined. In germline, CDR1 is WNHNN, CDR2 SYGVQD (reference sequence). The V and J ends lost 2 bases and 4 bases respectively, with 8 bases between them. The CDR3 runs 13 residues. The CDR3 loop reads CASSEGWSTEAFF. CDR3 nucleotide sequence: TGCGCCAGCAGTGAGGGCTGGAGCACTGAAGCTTTCTTT.

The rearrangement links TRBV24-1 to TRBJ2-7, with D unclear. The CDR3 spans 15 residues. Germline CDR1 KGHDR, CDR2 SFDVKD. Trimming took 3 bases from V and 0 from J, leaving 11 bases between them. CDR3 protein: CATSDRLVPSYEQYF. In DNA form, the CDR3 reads TGTGCCACCAGTGATCGTCTAGTTCCCTCCTACGAGCAGTACTTC.

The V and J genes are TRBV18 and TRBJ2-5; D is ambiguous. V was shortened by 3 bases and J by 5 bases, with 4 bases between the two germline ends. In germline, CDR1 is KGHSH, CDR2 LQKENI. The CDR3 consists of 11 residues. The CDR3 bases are TGTGCCAGCTCACCTGGCGAGACCCAGTACTTC. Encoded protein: CASSPGETQYF.

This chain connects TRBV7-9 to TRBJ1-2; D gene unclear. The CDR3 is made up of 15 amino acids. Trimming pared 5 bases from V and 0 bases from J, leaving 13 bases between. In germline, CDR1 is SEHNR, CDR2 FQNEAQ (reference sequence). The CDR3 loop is CASSRQRATNYGYTF. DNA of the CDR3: TGTGCCAGCAGCCGGCAAAGGGCAACTAACTATGGCTACACCTTC.

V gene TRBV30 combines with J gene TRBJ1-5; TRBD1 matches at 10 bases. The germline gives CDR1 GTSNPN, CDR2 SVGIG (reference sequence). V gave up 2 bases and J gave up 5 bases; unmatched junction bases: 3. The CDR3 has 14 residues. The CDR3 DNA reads TGTGCCTGGAGTTTGACAGGGGGCGATCAGCCCCAGCATTTT. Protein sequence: CAWSLTGGDQPQHF.

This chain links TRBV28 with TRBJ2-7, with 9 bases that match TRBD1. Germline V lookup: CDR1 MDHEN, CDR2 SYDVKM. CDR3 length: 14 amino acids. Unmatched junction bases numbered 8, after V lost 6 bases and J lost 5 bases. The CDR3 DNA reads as TGTGCCAGCAGGGGGACCGGGACAGGGAACGAGCAGTACTTC. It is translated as CASRGTGTGNEQYF.

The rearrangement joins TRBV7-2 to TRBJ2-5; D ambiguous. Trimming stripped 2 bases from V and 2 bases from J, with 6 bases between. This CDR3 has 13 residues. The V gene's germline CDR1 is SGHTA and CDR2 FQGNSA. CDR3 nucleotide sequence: TGTGCCAGCAGCTTAAAACTTCAAGAGACCCAGTACTTC. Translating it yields CASSLKLQETQYF.

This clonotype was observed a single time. The CDR3, as DNA: TGTGCCAGCAGTGACGGACTAGCCACCGGGGAGCTGTTTTTT. Its translation is CASSDGLATGELFF. The rearrangement links TRBV6-4 to TRBJ2-2; 8 nucleotides align to TRBD2. With 2 bases clipped from V and 4 bases from J, the junction kept 0 bases outside the gene matches. Germline V gene sequence: CDR1 MRHNA, CDR2 SNTAGT. The CDR3 length is 14 residues.

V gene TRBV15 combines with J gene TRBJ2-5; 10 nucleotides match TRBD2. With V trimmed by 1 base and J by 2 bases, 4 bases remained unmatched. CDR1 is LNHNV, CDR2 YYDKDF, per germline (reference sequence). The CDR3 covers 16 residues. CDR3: CATSRGERGGQETQYF. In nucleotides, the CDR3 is TGTGCCACCAGCAGAGGCGAGCGGGGGGGTCAAGAGACCCAGTACTTC.

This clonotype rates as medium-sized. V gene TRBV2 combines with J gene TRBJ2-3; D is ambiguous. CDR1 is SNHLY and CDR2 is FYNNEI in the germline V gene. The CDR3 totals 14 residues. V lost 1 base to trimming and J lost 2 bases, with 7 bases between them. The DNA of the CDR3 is TGTGCCAGCAGTGAAGGTCGGTTCACAGATACGCAGTATTTT. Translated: CASSEGRFTDTQYF.

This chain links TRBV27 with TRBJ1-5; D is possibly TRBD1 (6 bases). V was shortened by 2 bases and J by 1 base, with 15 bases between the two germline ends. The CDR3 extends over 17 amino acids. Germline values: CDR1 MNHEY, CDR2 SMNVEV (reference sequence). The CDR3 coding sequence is TGTGCCAGCAGTTTAATCTGGCAGGGGAGCAGCAATCAGCCCCAGCATTTT. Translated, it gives CASSLIWQGSSNQPQHF.

CDR3 region: CASSRSGSTDTQYF. The CDR3, as DNA: TGTGCCAGCTCACGTTCCGGGAGCACAGATACGCAGTATTTT. The V gene is TRBV18, the J gene TRBJ2-3, with unresolved D. This CDR3 is built from 14 residues. Germline V lookup: CDR1 KGHSH, CDR2 LQKENI. V was clipped by 4 bases and J by 0 bases, with 8 bases between them.

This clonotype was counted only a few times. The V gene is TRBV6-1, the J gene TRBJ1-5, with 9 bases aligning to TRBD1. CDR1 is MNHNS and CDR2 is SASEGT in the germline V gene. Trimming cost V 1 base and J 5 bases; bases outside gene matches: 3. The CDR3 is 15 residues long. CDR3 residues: CASSEEGTGYQPQHF. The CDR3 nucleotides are TGTGCCAGCAGTGAAGAGGGGACAGGGTATCAGCCCCAGCATTTT.

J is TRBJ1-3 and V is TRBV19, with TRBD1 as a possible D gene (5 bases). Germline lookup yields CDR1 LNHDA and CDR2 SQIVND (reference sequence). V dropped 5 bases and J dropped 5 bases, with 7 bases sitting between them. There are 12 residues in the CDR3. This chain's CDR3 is CASSRGRNTIYF. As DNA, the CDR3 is TGTGCCAGTAGTCGGGGCAGAAACACCATATATTTT.

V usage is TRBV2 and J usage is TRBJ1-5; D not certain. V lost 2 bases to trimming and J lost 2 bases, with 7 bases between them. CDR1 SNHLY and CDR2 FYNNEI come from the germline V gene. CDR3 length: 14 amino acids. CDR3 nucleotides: TGTGCCAGCAGTGAAAGGCCGGGCAATCAGCCCCAGCATTTT. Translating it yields CASSERPGNQPQHF.

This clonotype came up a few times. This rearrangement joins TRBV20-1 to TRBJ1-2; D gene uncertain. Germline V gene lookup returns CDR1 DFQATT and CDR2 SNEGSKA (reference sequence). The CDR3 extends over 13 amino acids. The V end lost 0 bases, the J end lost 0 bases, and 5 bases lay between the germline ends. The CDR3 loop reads CSARDPANYGYTF. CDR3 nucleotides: TGCAGTGCTAGAGACCCGGCTAACTATGGCTACACCTTC.

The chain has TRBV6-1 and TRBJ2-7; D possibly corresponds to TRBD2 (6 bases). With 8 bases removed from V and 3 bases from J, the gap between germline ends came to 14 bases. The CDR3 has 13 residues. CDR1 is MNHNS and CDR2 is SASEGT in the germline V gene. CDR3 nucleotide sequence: TGTGCCAGCGAGGGCGGGACTGACTACGAGCAGTACTTC. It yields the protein CASEGGTDYEQYF.

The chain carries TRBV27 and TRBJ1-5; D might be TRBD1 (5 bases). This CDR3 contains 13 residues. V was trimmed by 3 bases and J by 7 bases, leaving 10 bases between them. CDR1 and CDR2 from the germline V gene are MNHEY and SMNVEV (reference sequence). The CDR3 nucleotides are TGTGCCAGCAGTTTTGGGGGAGGGCAGCCCCAGCATTTT. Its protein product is CASSFGGGQPQHF.

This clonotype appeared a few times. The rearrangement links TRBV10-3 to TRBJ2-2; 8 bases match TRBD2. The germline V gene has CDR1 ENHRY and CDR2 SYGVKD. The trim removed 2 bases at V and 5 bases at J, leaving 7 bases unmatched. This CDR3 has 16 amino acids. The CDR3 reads CAISEMGTRGTGELFF. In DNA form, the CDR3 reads TGTGCCATCAGTGAGATGGGGACTAGAGGGACCGGGGAGCTGTTTTTT.

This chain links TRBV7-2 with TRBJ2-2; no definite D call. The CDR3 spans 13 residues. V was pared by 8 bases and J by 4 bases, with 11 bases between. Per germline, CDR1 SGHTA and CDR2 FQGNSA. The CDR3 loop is CASSPMGTGELFF. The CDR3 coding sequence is TGTGCCAGCTCCCCAATGGGCACCGGGGAGCTGTTTTTT.

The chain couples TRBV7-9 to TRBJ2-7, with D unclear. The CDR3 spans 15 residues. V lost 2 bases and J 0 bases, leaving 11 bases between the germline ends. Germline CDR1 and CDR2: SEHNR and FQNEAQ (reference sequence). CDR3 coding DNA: TGTGCCAGCAGCTTAAACTACCCCAACTCCTACGAGCAGTACTTC. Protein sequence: CASSLNYPNSYEQYF.

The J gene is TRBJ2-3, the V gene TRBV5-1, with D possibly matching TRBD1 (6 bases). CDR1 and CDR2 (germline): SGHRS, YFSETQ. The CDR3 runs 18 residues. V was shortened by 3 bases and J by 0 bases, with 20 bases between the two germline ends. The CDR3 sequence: CASSYRTVTPTSTDTQYF. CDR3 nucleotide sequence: TGCGCCAGCAGCTACAGGACAGTTACCCCGACTAGCACAGATACGCAGTATTTT.

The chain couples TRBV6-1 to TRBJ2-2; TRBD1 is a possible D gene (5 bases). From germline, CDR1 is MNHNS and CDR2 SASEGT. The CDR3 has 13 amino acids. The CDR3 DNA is TGTGGAACAGGAACGGCGAACACCGGGGAGCTGTTTTTT. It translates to CGTGTANTGELFF.

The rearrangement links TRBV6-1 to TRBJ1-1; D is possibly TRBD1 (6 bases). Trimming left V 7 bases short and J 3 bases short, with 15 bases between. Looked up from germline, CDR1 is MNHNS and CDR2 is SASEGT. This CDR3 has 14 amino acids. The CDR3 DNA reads TGTGCCAGCACCCAGGCGGGGGCCGACACTGAAGCTTTCTTT. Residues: CASTQAGADTEAFF.

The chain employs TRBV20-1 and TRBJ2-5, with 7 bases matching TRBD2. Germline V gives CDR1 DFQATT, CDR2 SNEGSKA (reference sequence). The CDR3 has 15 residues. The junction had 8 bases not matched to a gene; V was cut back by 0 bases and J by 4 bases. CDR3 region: CSARDLAGRGETQYF. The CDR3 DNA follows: TGCAGTGCTAGAGATCTCGCGGGGAGGGGAGAGACCCAGTACTTC.